The entry that follows covers one T cell receptor beta chain sequence. V gave up 3 bases and J gave up 6 bases; unmatched junction bases: 16. The CDR3 is 19 amino acids. Per the germline V gene, CDR1 is SGHRS and CDR2 is YFSETQ. This sample was taken from a study of blood T cell repertoires in COVID-19. Methods used by the authors: Reference gene primer amplification gave estimated nucleated cell counts. Repertoires were generated with immunoSEQ multiplex PCR, while TCRdb's copy carries only in-frame clones and drops some. V, J and clone size are taken as reported in that table, and D and trimming were inferred from the DNA itself. The sample contains approximately 160,000 clones, about 84% of which appear only once.

The V call is TRBV5-1, the J call TRBJ2-3, with 13 bases identical to TRBD2. Material: PBMCs or T cells enriched from blood (not recorded which). The TCR sequence derives from a man aged 35 to 55 who had recovered from COVID-19. As DNA, the CDR3 is TGCGCCAGCAGCTCAAACCCAGCCGGGACTAGCGGGGCTGGTGATACGCAGTATTTT. Its translation: CASSSNPAGTSGAGDTQYF. The variable domain in full, with the rest retrieved from reference TRBV5-1 and TRBJ2-3, is KAGVTQTPRYLIKTRGQQVTLSCSPISGHRSVSWYQQTPGQGLQFLFEYFSETQRNKGNFPGRFSGRQFSNSRSEMNVSTLELGDSALYLCASSSNPAGTSGAGDTQYFGPGTRLTVL.